This T cell receptor (beta chain) was profiled in a study of blood T cell repertoires in COVID-19. Study-wide context: The analysed material was cDNA or gDNA that came from T cells, B-cell-depleted T cells, or PBMCs.

Germline V gives CDR1 LNHDA, CDR2 SQIVND (reference sequence). This CDR3 comprises 15 residues. V lost 5 bases and J 4 bases, leaving 12 bases between the germline ends. In the original processing: Nucleated cell number was recorded as an estimate derived from reference gene primer amplification. Sequenced by immunoSEQ multiplex PCR; TCRdb stores in-frame clones only, minus some. Clonal size and the V and J genes are those of that table, whereas D and trimming came from the DNA. The sample contains roughly 100,000 clones, 71% of which appear only once. The sequenced sample was peripheral blood. The receptor's source is a human donor with acute or convalescent COVID-19. The donor label of this sample is uncertain. This chain uses TRBV19 with TRBJ1-6; D unresolved. The CDR3 bases are TGTGCCAGTAGTGGGCCTAACGTGTATAATTCACCCCTCCACTTT. This encodes CASSGPNVYNSPLHF. Full variable domain (outside the CDR3, taken from reference TRBV19 and TRBJ1-6): DGGITQSPKYLFRKEGQNVTLSCEQNLNHDAMYWYRQDPGQGLRLIYYSQIVNDFQKGDIAEGYSVSREKKESFPLTVTSAQKNPTAFYLCASSGPNVYNSPLHFGNGTRLTVT.